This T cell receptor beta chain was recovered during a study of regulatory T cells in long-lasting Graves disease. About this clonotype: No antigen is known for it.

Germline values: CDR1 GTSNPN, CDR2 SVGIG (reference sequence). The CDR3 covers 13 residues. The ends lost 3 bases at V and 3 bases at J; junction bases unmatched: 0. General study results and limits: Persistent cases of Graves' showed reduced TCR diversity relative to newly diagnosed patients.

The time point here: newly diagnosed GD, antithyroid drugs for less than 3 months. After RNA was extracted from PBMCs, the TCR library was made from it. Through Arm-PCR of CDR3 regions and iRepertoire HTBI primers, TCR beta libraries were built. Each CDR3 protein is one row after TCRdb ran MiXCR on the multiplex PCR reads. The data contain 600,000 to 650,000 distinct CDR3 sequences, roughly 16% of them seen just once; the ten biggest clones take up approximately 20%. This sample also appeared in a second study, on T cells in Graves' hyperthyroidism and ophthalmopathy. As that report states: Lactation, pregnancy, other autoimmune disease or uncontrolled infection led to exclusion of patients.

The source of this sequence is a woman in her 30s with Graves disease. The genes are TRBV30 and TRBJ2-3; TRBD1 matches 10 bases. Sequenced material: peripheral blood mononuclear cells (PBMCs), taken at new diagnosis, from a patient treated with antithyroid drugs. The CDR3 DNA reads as TGTGCCTGGAGGGGACAGGGGACAGATACGCAGTATTTT. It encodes CAWRGQGTDTQYF.